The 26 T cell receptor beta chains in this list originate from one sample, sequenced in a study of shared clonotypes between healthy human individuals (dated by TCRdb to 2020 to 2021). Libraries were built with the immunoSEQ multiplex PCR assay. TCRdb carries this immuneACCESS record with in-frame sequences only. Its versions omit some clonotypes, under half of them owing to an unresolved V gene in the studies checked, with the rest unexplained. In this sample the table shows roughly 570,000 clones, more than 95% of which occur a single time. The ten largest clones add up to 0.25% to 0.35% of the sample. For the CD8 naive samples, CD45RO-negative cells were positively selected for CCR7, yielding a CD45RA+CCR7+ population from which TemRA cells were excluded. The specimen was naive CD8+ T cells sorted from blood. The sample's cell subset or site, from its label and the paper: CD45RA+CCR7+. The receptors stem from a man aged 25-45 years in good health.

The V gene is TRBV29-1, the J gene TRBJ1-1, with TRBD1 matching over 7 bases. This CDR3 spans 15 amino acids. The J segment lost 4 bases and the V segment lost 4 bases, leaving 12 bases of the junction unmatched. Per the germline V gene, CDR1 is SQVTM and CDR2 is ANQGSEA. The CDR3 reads CSVGEGRGQGTEAFF. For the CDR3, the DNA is TGCAGCGTTGGCGAAGGAAGGGGGCAGGGCACTGAAGCTTTCTTT.

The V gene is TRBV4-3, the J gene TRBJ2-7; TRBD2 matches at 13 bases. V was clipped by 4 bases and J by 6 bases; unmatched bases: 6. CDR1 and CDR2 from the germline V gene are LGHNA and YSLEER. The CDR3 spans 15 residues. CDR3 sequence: CASSRTSGRAGEQYF. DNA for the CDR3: TGCGCCAGCAGCCGAACTAGCGGGAGGGCCGGCGAGCAGTACTTC.

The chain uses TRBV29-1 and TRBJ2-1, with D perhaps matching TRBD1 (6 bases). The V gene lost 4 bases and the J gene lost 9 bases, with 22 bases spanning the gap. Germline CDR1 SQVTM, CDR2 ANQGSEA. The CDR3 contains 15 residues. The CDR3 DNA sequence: TGCAGCGTTGTGGGGGCTCCCCTTGAAGCCGCTGAGCAGTTCTTC. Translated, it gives CSVVGAPLEAAEQFF.

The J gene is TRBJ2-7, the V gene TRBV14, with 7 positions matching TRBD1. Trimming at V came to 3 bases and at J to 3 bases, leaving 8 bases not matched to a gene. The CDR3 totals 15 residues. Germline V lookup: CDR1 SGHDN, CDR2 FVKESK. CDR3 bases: TGTGCCAGCAGCCAGATACCGGGACAGCTCTACGAGCAGTACTTC. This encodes CASSQIPGQLYEQYF.

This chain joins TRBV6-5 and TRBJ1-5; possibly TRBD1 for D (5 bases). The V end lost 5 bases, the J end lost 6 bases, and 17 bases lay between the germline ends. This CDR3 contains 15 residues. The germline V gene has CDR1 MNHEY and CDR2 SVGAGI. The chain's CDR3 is CASSTGEGQGQPQHF. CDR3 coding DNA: TGTGCCAGCAGTACGGGGGAGGGCCAGGGTCAGCCCCAGCATTTT.

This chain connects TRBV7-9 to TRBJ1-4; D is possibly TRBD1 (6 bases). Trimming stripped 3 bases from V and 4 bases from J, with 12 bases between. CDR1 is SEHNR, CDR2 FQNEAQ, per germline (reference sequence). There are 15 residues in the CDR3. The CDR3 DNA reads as TGTGCCAGCAGCTTGTTGACAGGTGGTAATGAAAAACTGTTTTTT. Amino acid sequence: CASSLLTGGNEKLFF.

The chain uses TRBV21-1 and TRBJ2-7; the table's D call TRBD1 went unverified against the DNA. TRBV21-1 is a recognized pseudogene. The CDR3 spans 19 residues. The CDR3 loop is CASSRGQAARGHRSYEQYF. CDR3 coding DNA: TGTGCCAGCAGCCGGGGACAGGCAGCCAGGGGACATCGCTCCTACGAGCAGTACTTC.

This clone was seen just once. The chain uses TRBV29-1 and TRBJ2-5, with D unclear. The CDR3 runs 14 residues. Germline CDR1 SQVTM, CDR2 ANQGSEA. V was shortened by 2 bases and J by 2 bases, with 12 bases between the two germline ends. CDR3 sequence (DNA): TGCAGCGTTGAAAAAGTTGGGCAACAAGAGACCCAGTACTTC. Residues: CSVEKVGQQETQYF.

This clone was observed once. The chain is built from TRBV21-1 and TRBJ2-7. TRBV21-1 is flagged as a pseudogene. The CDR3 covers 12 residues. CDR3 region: CASSIRSYEQYF. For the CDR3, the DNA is TGTGCCAGCAGCATACGCTCCTACGAGCAGTACTTC.

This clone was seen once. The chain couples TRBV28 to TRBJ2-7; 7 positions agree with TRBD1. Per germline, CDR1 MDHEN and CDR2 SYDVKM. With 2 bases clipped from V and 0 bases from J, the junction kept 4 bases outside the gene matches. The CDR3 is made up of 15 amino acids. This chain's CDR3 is CASSLGDRSSYEQYF. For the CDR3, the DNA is TGTGCCAGCAGTTTAGGGGACAGAAGCTCCTACGAGCAGTACTTC.

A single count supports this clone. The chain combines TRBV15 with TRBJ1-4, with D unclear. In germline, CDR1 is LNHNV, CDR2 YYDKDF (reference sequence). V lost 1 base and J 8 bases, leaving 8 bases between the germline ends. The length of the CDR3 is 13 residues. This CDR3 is CATSRVGLEKLFF. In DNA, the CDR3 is TGTGCCACCAGCAGAGTAGGCCTAGAAAAACTGTTTTTT. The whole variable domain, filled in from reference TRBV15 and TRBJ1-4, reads DAMVIQNPRYQVTQFGKPVTLSCSQTLNHNVMYWYQQKSSQAPKLLFHYYDKDFNNEADTPDNFQSRRPNTSFCFLDIRSPGLGDTAMYLCATSRVGLEKLFFGSGTQLSVL.

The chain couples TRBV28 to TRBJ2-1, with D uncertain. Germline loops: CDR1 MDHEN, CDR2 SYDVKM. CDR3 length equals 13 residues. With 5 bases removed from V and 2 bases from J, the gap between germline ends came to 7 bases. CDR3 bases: TGTGCCAGCAGTGATGCAGCCTACAATGAGCAGTTCTTC. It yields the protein CASSDAAYNEQFF.

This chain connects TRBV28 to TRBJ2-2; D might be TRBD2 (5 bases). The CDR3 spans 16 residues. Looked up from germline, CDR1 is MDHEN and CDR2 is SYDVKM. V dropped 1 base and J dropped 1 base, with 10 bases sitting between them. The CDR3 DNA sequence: TGTGCCAGCAGTTTATTTTCGGGGTTGAACACCGGGGAGCTGTTTTTT. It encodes CASSLFSGLNTGELFF.

The CDR3 spells CASSNGWDTENYGYTF. CDR3 in DNA: TGTGCCAGCAGCAACGGGTGGGACACCGAGAACTATGGCTACACCTTC. The chain employs TRBV6-6 and TRBJ1-2; weak D call: TRBD1 (6 bases). Germline V gene data show CDR1 as MNHNY and CDR2 as SVGAGI (reference sequence). V lost 6 bases to trimming and J lost 2 bases, with 19 bases between them. The CDR3 length is 16 residues.

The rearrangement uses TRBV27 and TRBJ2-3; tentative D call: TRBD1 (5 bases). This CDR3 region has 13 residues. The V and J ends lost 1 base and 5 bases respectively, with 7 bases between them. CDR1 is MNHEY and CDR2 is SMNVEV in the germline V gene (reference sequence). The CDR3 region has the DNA TGTGCCAGCAGTTTATTCAGGGAAGATACGCAGTATTTT. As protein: CASSLFREDTQYF.

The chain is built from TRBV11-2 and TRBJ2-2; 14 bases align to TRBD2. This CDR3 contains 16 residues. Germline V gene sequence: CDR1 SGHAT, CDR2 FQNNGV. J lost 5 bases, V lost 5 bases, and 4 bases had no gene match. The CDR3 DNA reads TGTGCCAGCAGCCCTGGACTAGCGGGAGGAACCGGGGAGCTGTTTTTT. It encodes CASSPGLAGGTGELFF.

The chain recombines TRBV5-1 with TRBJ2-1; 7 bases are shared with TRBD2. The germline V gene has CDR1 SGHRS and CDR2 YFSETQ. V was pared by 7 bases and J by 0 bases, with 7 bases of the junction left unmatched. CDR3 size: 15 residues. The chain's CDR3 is CASGVGTNSYNEQFF. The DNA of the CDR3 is TGCGCCAGCGGGGTAGGGACTAACTCCTACAATGAGCAGTTCTTC.

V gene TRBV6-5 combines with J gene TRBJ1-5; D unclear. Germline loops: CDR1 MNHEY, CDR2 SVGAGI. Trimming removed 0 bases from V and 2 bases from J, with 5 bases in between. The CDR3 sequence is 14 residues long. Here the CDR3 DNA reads TGTGCCAGCAGTTACTCGTCCGGCAATCAGCCCCAGCATTTT. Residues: CASSYSSGNQPQHF.

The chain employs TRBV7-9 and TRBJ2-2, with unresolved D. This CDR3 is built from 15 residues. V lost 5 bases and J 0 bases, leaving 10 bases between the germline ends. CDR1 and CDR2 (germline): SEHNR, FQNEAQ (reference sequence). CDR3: CASSARTANTGELFF. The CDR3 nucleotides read TGTGCCAGCAGCGCCCGGACGGCGAACACCGGGGAGCTGTTTTTT.

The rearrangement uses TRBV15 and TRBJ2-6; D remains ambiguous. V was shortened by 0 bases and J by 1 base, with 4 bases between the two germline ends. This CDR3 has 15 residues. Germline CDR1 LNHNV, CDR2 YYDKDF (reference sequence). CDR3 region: CATSREGSGANVLTF. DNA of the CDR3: TGTGCCACCAGCAGAGAGGGTTCTGGGGCCAACGTCCTGACTTTC.

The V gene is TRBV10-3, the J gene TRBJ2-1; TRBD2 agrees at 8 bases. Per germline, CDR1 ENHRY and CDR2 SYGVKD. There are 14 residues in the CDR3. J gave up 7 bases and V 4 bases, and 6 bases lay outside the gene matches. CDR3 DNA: TGTGCCATCAGTGTTAGCGGGGACCTAAATGAGCAGTTCTTC. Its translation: CAISVSGDLNEQFF.

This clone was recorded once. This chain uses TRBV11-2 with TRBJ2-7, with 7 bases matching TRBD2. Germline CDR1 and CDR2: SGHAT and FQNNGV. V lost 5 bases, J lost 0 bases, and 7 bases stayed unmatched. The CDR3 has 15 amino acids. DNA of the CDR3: TGTGCCAGCAGCACCACTAGCGAAAGCTCCTACGAGCAGTACTTC. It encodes CASSTTSESSYEQYF.

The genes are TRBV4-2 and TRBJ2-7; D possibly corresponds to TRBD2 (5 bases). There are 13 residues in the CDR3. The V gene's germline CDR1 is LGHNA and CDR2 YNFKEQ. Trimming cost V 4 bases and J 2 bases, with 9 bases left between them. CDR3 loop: CASSLSGTYEQYF. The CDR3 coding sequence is TGTGCCAGCAGCCTGAGCGGTACCTACGAGCAGTACTTC.

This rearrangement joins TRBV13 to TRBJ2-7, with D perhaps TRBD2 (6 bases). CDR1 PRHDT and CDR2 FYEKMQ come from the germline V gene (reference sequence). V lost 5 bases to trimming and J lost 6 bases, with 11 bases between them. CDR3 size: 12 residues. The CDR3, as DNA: TGTGCCAGCAGCAGGGGAGGTGCCGAGCAGTACTTC. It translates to CASSRGGAEQYF.

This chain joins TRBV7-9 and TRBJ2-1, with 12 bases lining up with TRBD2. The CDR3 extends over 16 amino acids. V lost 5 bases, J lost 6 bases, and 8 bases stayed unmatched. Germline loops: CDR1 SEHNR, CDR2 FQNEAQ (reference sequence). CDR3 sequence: CASSTLLAGGINEQFF. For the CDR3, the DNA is TGTGCCAGCAGCACCTTACTAGCGGGAGGTATCAATGAGCAGTTCTTC.

The DNA of the CDR3 is TGTGCCAGCAGTGGACAATACGAGCAGTACTTC. This gives the protein CASSGQYEQYF. This chain uses TRBV2 with TRBJ2-7; D remains unclear. CDR3 length equals 11 residues. Germline values: CDR1 SNHLY, CDR2 FYNNEI. Trimming shortened V by 4 bases and J by 4 bases, and 5 bases separated the two germline ends. Full variable domain (rest looked up from reference TRBV2 and TRBJ2-7): EPEVTQTPSHQVTQMGQEVILRCVPISNHLYFYWYRQILGQKVEFLVSFYNNEISEKSEIFDDQFSVERPDGSNFTLKIRSTKLEDSAMYFCASSGQYEQYFGPGTRLTVT.